These 4 T cell receptor beta chains originate from one sample sequenced in a study of HIV-infected patients and healthy controls. From the 5' RACE reads, TCRdb called clonotypes with MiXCR, one entry per CDR3 protein. The data contain over 55,000 distinct CDR3 sequences, 16% of them singletons. Specimen: CD4+ T cells from blood. These receptors were obtained from a human donor in good health.

The chain joins TRBV29-1 to TRBJ2-1; 13 nucleotides align to TRBD2. Trimming took 8 bases from V and 7 from J; bases not matched to a gene: 5. CDR1 SQVTM and CDR2 ANQGSEA come from the germline V gene. This CDR3 contains 13 residues. CDR3 loop: CSQRLAGGNEQFF. CDR3 bases: TGCAGCCAAAGACTAGCGGGGGGTAATGAGCAGTTCTTC.

Only a few counts were recorded for this clonotype. J is TRBJ2-5 and V is TRBV5-6; 7 bases match TRBD1. The V and J ends lost 4 bases and 7 bases, in that order; junction bases with no gene match: 7. The CDR3 consists of 13 residues. The V gene's germline CDR1 is SGHDT and CDR2 YYEEEE. This CDR3 is CASSKGTAATQYF. The CDR3 coding sequence is TGTGCCAGCAGCAAAGGGACAGCTGCGACCCAGTACTTC.

Turning to this clonotype: Compared with germline, one end of the junction differs, possibly owing to a read error. The chain has TRBV7-2 and TRBJ2-3; D perhaps matches TRBD2 (6 bases). CDR3 length equals 15 residues. The germline CDR1 and CDR2 sequences are SGHTA and FQGNSA. The CDR3 sequence is CASSFGGTGGDKQYF. The CDR3 DNA sequence: TGTGCCAGCAGCTTCGGTGGTACCGGGGGAGATAAGCAGTATTTT.

The rearrangement uses TRBV6-6 and TRBJ2-1; TRBD2 matches at 9 bases. There are 15 residues in the CDR3. The germline V gene has CDR1 MNHNY and CDR2 SVGAGI (reference sequence). Trimming removed 5 bases from V and 5 bases from J; junction bases left unmatched: 7. The CDR3 DNA follows: TGTGCCAGCAGTCCTAGGTTAGCGGGAGACAATGAGCAGTTCTTC. Its protein product is CASSPRLAGDNEQFF.